Sequencing of this TCR beta chain was carried out in a study of T cells in Graves' hyperthyroidism and ophthalmopathy. Across the study: Sampling of peripheral blood happened at initial diagnosis, prior to any treatment.

J was trimmed by 3 bases and V by 10 bases; bases with no gene match: 18. The CDR3 runs to 17 residues. Germline lookup yields CDR1 SGHAT and CDR2 FQNNGV. Study conclusions and caveats: From stable hyperthyroidism, ophthalmopathy was separated by a 13 V-J model. Most thyroid clonotypes with frequency above 0.001 were detected in blood.

Uncontrolled infections, other autoimmune diseases, pregnancy or lactation led to exclusion of patients. The CDR3 regions of TCR beta were amplified from RNA transcripts. RT-PCR in the first round (using the HTBI primer set) targeted the TCR CDR3. MiXCR, run by TCRdb on the multiplex PCR reads, gives a single entry per CDR3 protein. The table shows almost 250,000 distinct CDR3 sequences, with 24% occurring only once. With respect to this clonotype: The antigen remains unidentified.

The receptor was derived from a woman between 40 and 50 years old with Graves' ophthalmopathy. The sequenced sample consisted of blood. V is TRBV11-2 and J is TRBJ1-5, with 7 bases aligning to TRBD1. DNA for the CDR3: TGTGCCACGACTGAAAAAAGGACAGGAATGATCAATCAGCCCCAGCATTTT. It yields the protein CATTEKRTGMINQPQHF.